This T cell receptor beta chain was retrieved from a study of blood T cell repertoires in COVID-19. As for the study in general: Sample material is recorded as cDNA or gDNA derived from T cells, B-cell-depleted T cells, or PBMCs.

Authors' analysis steps: The authors estimated nucleated cell counts from reference gene primer amplification. This table comes from immunoSEQ multiplex PCR, and its TCRdb copy is limited to in-frame clones, with some not included. V and J calls and clone size are given by that table; D and trimming were obtained from the DNA. The table shows about 73,000 clones, with around four fifths occurring only once. This clone appeared a few times. CDR1 is SGHRS, CDR2 YFSETQ, per germline. The CDR3 is 15 amino acids. Trimming removed 0 bases at V and 0 bases at J, with 6 bases between. The sample comprised peripheral blood. The source is a man older than 75 with active or convalescent COVID-19. V and J are TRBV5-1 and TRBJ1-4; D ambiguous. CDR3 sequence reads: CASSLAGATNEKLFF. The CDR3 DNA follows: TGCGCCAGCAGCTTGGCTGGAGCAACTAATGAAAAACTGTTTTTT. The full variable domain, in which reference TRBV5-1 and TRBJ1-4 provide the parts outside the CDR3, is KAGVTQTPRYLIKTRGQQVTLSCSPISGHRSVSWYQQTPGQGLQFLFEYFSETQRNKGNFPGRFSGRQFSNSRSEMNVSTLELGDSALYLCASSLAGATNEKLFFGSGTQLSVL.